A single sample is the source of the 4 T cell receptor beta chains below, sequenced in a study of identical twins. TCRdb fed the 5' RACE reads into MiXCR, producing one record per CDR3 protein. The sample carries about 730,000 distinct CDR3 sequences, approximately 22% recorded once. This sample was also put to use in a study of T cells expressing NK-cell markers.

The sequenced sample consisted of PBMCs. These receptors all stem from a woman younger than 35 in good health.

The gene calls are TRBV11-1 and TRBJ2-3; D unclear. There are 15 residues in the CDR3. The V end was cut by 5 bases, the J end by 0 bases, with 12 bases between. Per the germline V gene, CDR1 is SGHAT and CDR2 is FQDESV (reference sequence). The CDR3 protein is CASSPTGRSTDTQYF. The CDR3 coding sequence is TGTGCCAGCAGCCCAACCGGCCGAAGCACAGATACGCAGTATTTT.

This clonotype was found many times. The chain carries TRBV7-8 and TRBJ2-2; D unclear. Trimming took off 1 base at V and 5 bases at J, with 8 bases between the two ends. Germline lookup yields CDR1 SGHVS and CDR2 FQNEAQ. This CDR3 region has 14 residues. CDR3 DNA: TGTGCCAGCAGCTTAGTGTGGGAAACCGGGGAGCTGTTTTTT. Protein: CASSLVWETGELFF. Complete variable domain (other parts from reference TRBV7-8 and TRBJ2-2): GAGVSQSPRYKVAKRGQDVALRCDPISGHVSLFWYQQALGQGPEFLTYFQNEAQLDKSGLPSDRFFAERPEGSVSTLKIQRTQQEDSAVYLCASSLVWETGELFFGEGSRLTVL.

This sequence joins TRBV5-6 and TRBJ2-7; 8 nucleotides line up with TRBD1. Unmatched junction bases numbered 5, after V lost 1 base and J lost 2 bases. There are 15 residues in the CDR3. Germline CDR1 reads SGHDT; CDR2 reads YYEEEE. CDR3 nucleotides: TGTGCCAGCAGCTTGACCGGGACAGGCACCTACGAGCAGTACTTC. It encodes CASSLTGTGTYEQYF.

This clonotype was recorded many times. The genes are TRBV20-1 and TRBJ2-2, with D uncertain. The ends were cut back, 3 bases at V and 0 bases at J, with 2 bases in the middle. Germline V gene lookup returns CDR1 DFQATT and CDR2 SNEGSKA (reference sequence). This CDR3 has 12 amino acids. The DNA for the CDR3 is TGCAGTGCTAGTACGAACACCGGGGAGCTGTTTTTT. This encodes CSASTNTGELFF.